The T cell receptor (beta chain) described here comes from a study of T cells in Graves' hyperthyroidism and ophthalmopathy. The sample holds many counts of this clonotype. Germline lookup yields CDR1 SNHLY and CDR2 FYNNEI. Trimming pared 5 bases from V and 8 bases from J, leaving 15 bases between. CDR3 length: 13 amino acids. Pregnant or lactating patients were excluded, as were those with uncontrolled infection or other autoimmune disease. Using RNA transcripts as the source, TCR beta CDR3 regions were amplified. The HTBI primer set was used in a first-round RT-PCR of the TCR CDR3. MiXCR, run by TCRdb on the multiplex PCR reads, gives a single entry per CDR3 protein. The sample has 560,000 or so distinct CDR3 sequences; 46% are singletons.

The clonotype was recovered from a woman under 30 with Graves' hyperthyroidism. The chain joins TRBV2 to TRBJ1-1; the D is unclear. Sequencing used peripheral blood or thyroid tissue (not recorded which). CDR3 in amino acids: CASSKTENHEAFF. In DNA form, the CDR3 reads TGTGCCAGCAGTAAAACAGAGAACCACGAAGCTTTCTTT.